This passage covers 17 T cell receptor beta chains from one sample sequenced in a study of regulatory T cells in long-lasting Graves disease. As for time point: newly diagnosed GD, antithyroid drugs for less than 3 months. RNA isolated from PBMCs was used to make the TCR library. Arm-PCR of CDR3 regions and iRepertoire HTBI primers were used to build TCR beta libraries. Via MiXCR, TCRdb re-called the multiplex PCR reads, giving one row per CDR3 protein. The data contain about 530,000 distinct CDR3 sequences, roughly 15% of them singletons. A further study also used this sample, focusing on T cells in Graves' hyperthyroidism and ophthalmopathy.

The sequenced sample was peripheral blood mononuclear cells (PBMCs), obtained at new diagnosis, from a patient treated with antithyroid drugs. The receptors stem from a woman aged 40 to 65 with Graves disease.

This clonotype was seen many times. The chain recombines TRBV12-3 or TRBV12-4 with TRBJ2-1; D call uncertain. This CDR3 comprises 13 residues. V dropped 6 bases and J dropped 7 bases, with 13 bases sitting between them. CDR3 sequence: CASRGRAANEQFF. CDR3 nucleotides: TGTGCCAGCAGGGGCCGGGCCGCGAATGAGCAGTTCTTC.

This clonotype was seen repeatedly, ten times or more. This chain joins TRBV12-3 or TRBV12-4 and TRBJ1-1; 9 bases agree with TRBD1. The CDR3 consists of 16 residues. V was clipped by 2 bases and J by 4 bases; unmatched bases: 8. CDR3 sequence: CASSLIPGQGLTEAFF. DNA for the CDR3: TGTGCCAGCAGTTTAATCCCGGGACAGGGCCTCACTGAAGCTTTCTTT.

This clonotype came up many times. The gene calls are TRBV2 and TRBJ2-5; 7 nucleotides line up with TRBD2. J was trimmed by 5 bases and V by 2 bases; bases with no gene match: 14. Germline CDR1 and CDR2: SNHLY and FYNNEI. The CDR3 covers 17 residues. The CDR3 reads CASSEWKRGAGGETQYF. As DNA, the CDR3 is TGTGCCAGCAGTGAATGGAAGCGGGGTGCCGGTGGCGAGACCCAGTACTTC. The full variable domain, with the rest looked up from reference TRBV2 and TRBJ2-5, is EPEVTQTPSHQVTQMGQEVILRCVPISNHLYFYWYRQILGQKVEFLVSFYNNEISEKSEIFDDQFSVERPDGSNFTLKIRSTKLEDSAMYFCASSEWKRGAGGETQYFGPGTRLLVL.

The chain couples TRBV12-3 or TRBV12-4 to TRBJ1-1; D is perhaps TRBD1 (6 bases). This CDR3 spans 14 amino acids. V dropped 3 bases and J dropped 8 bases, with 16 bases sitting between them. The CDR3 DNA follows: TGTGCCAGCAGTTTGCTCGGGACAAACCCCGAAGCTTTCTTT. It codes for CASSLLGTNPEAFF.

This clonotype has more than one count but fewer than ten. J is TRBJ2-7 and V is TRBV2, with 9 bases identical to TRBD1. The CDR3 is 15 amino acids. Trimming took 7 bases from V and 3 from J; bases not matched to a gene: 10. In germline, CDR1 is SNHLY, CDR2 FYNNEI. CDR3 amino acids: CASKLYGQGHYEQYF. For the CDR3, the DNA is TGTGCCAGCAAACTCTACGGACAGGGGCACTACGAGCAGTACTTC.

This clonotype was seen a handful of times. The gene calls are TRBV12-3 or TRBV12-4 and TRBJ1-5, with 9 bases that match TRBD1. The CDR3 runs 15 residues. With 5 bases clipped from V and 5 bases from J, the junction kept 7 bases outside the gene matches. CDR3 region: CASSLTGGSDQPQHF. The DNA of the CDR3 is TGTGCCAGCAGTCTCACAGGGGGCTCGGATCAGCCCCAGCATTTT.

This clonotype was found a few times. V gene TRBV9 combines with J gene TRBJ2-2, with D hard to call. Germline CDR1 reads SGDLS; CDR2 reads YYNGEE. This CDR3 is 13 amino acids long. V lost 0 bases, J lost 4 bases, and 4 bases lay in between. CDR3 region: CASSVDLTGELFF. The CDR3 region has the DNA TGTGCCAGCAGCGTAGACCTCACCGGGGAGCTGTTTTTT.

V usage is TRBV11-2 and J usage is TRBJ2-1, with 7 bases lining up with TRBD1. Unmatched junction bases numbered 5, after V lost 2 bases and J lost 7 bases. There are 14 residues in the CDR3. The germline V gene has CDR1 SGHAT and CDR2 FQNNGV. Here the CDR3 reads CASSLSTGWNEQFF. Here the CDR3 DNA reads TGTGCCAGCAGCTTATCGACAGGGTGGAATGAGCAGTTCTTC.

The chain couples TRBV27 to TRBJ2-4; D ambiguous. Per germline, CDR1 MNHEY and CDR2 SMNVEV (reference sequence). The V end lost 5 bases, the J end lost 9 bases, and 17 bases lay between the germline ends. This CDR3 is built from 14 residues. The DNA of the CDR3 is TGTGCCAGCAGTAGTGGAGAAGCTGGTCGCATTCAGTACTTC. It translates to CASSSGEAGRIQYF.

This clonotype was observed at least ten times. The V and J genes are TRBV6-1 and TRBJ1-1, with a possible D match to TRBD1 (6 bases). V gave up 7 bases and J gave up 1 base, with 13 bases separating them. Germline V CDR1 and CDR2: MNHNS, SASEGT. CDR3 size: 14 residues. As DNA, the CDR3 is TGTGCCAGCATCCCACTGGGACAGAACACTGAAGCTTTCTTT. Translation: CASIPLGQNTEAFF.

Many counts were recorded for this clonotype. V usage is TRBV6-1 and J usage is TRBJ2-3; 10 bases match TRBD2. Germline values: CDR1 MNHNS, CDR2 SASEGT. This CDR3 has 15 amino acids. Germline trimming cut 5 bases from V and 3 bases from J; bases unmatched to any gene: 5. CDR3 coding DNA: TGTGCCAGCAGTCCTAGCGGGGGCGCAACAGATACGCAGTATTTT. Amino acid sequence: CASSPSGGATDTQYF.

There are many counts of this clonotype. The chain carries TRBV7-8 and TRBJ2-2, with 8 bases aligning to TRBD2. J gave up 7 bases and V 2 bases, and 3 bases lay outside the gene matches. The CDR3 is made up of 14 amino acids. The germline V gene has CDR1 SGHVS and CDR2 FQNEAQ. In DNA form, the CDR3 reads TGTGCCAGCAGCTTACGGGAGGGTCTCGGGGAGCTGTTTTTT. Its protein is CASSLREGLGELFF.

The J gene is TRBJ1-1, the V gene TRBV7-9; the D gene is possibly TRBD1 (5 bases). The CDR3 totals 15 residues. Per the germline V gene, CDR1 is SEHNR and CDR2 is FQNEAQ (reference sequence). The germline V and J ends were trimmed by 4 bases and 0 bases, with 12 bases remaining between them. The CDR3 is CASSSRGGVNTEAFF. The CDR3 coding sequence is TGTGCCAGCAGCTCTCGGGGGGGGGTGAACACTGAAGCTTTCTTT. The full variable domain, its missing parts supplied by reference TRBV7-9 and TRBJ1-1, is DTGVSQNPRHKITKRGQNVTFRCDPISEHNRLYWYRQTLGQGPEFLTYFQNEAQLEKSRLLSDRFSAERPKGSFSTLEIQRTEQGDSAMYLCASSSRGGVNTEAFFGQGTRLTVV.

The rearrangement uses TRBV7-9 and TRBJ2-1; unclear D gene. The V end was cut by 0 bases, the J end by 14 bases, with 11 bases between. The CDR3 contains 12 residues. CDR1 is SEHNR and CDR2 is FQNEAQ in the germline V gene (reference sequence). CDR3 nucleotide sequence: TGTGCCAGCAGCTTAGCCCTCAAGAAGGAGTTCTTC. Translating gives CASSLALKKEFF.

The gene calls are TRBV3-1 and TRBJ2-3; D may correspond to TRBD1 or TRBD2 (6 bases each). This CDR3 is 15 amino acids long. V lost 0 bases, J lost 2 bases, and 9 bases lay in between. The germline gives CDR1 LGHDT, CDR2 YNNKEL (reference sequence). The CDR3 region is CASSQERGLTDTQYF. CDR3 in DNA: TGTGCCAGCAGCCAAGAACGGGGGCTCACAGATACGCAGTATTTT.

This clonotype was seen only a few times. No conserved phenylalanine or tryptophan is present at the end of the CDR3, so a read error is the likely explanation. V gene TRBV12-3 or TRBV12-4 combines with J gene TRBJ2-5; 10 nucleotides line up with TRBD2. The CDR3 is 18 residues long. V shed 3 bases, J shed 5 bases, and the junction held 15 bases outside the gene matches. This CDR3 is CASSFFGLAGEPGETQYS. As DNA, the CDR3 is TGTGCCAGCAGTTTTTTTGGGCTAGCGGGGGAGCCTGGGGAGACCCAGTACTCC.

This chain connects TRBV6-2 or TRBV6-3 to TRBJ1-5; 9 bases align to TRBD1. Germline trimming cut 4 bases from V and 4 bases from J; bases unmatched to any gene: 5. The CDR3 runs to 15 residues. Germline lookup yields CDR1 MNHEY and CDR2 SVGEGT. CDR3 protein: CASSCLGQGNQPQHF. CDR3 nucleotides: TGTGCCAGCAGTTGCCTAGGACAGGGGAATCAGCCCCAGCATTTT.